The present T cell receptor (beta chain) was sequenced within a study of shared clonotypes between healthy human individuals. Background on the study: Donors had three CD4 naive, three CD4 memory, two CD8 naive and one CD8 memory plate apiece. Study outcomes and limitations: Compared with memory subsets, naive subsets generally had larger estimated richness.

V was cut by 4 bases and J by 1 base, with 11 bases left in between. The CDR3 has 14 amino acids. Per germline, CDR1 MGHRA and CDR2 YSYEKL. Naive CD8 populations comprised CD45RO-negative cells positively selected for CCR7, excluding terminally differentiated effector memory CD45RA+ cells. In the study's own analysis: Filtering differed for immunoSEQ, which gave only junction sequences without quality scores. Profiled with immunoSEQ multiplex PCR; TCRdb holds only in-frame clones, not every one. The DNA was the basis for D and trimming; V, J and clone size are from that table. Of about 2.1 million clones listed, about 93% were seen once; the top ten hold 1.5% to 2%. This clone was found once. The antigen remains unidentified. Other DNA variants within this sample encode the same CDR3.

The chain couples TRBV4-1 to TRBJ2-7, with a weak D call TRBD2 (6 bases). Sequencing was carried out using naive CD8+ T cells from PBMCs. This sequence originates from a man between 18 and 29 years old in good health. Some clones in this sample may be carry-over from other donors' samples. CDR3 protein: CASSPLAGSYEQYF. The CDR3 DNA reads as TGCGCCAGCAGCCCGCTCGCGGGATCCTACGAGCAGTACTTC.